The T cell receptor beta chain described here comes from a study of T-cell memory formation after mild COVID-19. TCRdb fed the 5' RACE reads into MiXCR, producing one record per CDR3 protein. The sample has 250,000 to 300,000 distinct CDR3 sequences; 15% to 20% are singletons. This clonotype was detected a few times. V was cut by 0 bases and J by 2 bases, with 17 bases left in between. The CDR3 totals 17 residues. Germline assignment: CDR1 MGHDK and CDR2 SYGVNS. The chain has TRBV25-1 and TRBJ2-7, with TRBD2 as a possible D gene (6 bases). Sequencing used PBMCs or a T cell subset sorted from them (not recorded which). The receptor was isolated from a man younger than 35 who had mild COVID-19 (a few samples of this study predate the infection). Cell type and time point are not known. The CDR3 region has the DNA TGTGCCAGCAGTGAATATATTCCGGGGAGGACGGCCTACGAGCAGTACTTC. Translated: CASSEYIPGRTAYEQYF.